This is a list of T cell receptor beta chains from one sample in a study of blood T cell repertoires in COVID-19. Method: immunoSEQ multiplex PCR; TCRdb's copy keeps in-frame clones and lacks some. Found here are under 350,000 clones, approximately 83% of them singletons; the top ten hold approximately 4.6%. Input material: PBMCs or T cells enriched from blood (not recorded which). These receptors were collected from a woman between 40 and 55 years old with acute COVID-19. The CDR3 runs from the conserved cysteine through the conserved F or W. The D gene is left open where the match is weak. Where a row states a size, it is once, few, many or the class of an expanded clone; other rows omit it.

TGTGCCAGTAGTACTACGGGGGTTGTGGCCTACAATGAGCAGTTCTTC | CASSTTGVVAYNEQFF | . | TRBV19 | . | TRBJ2-1
TGTGCCAGTAGTATATTACGACAGGGGCCTCACAATGAGCAGTTCTTC | CASSILRQGPHNEQFF | TRBD1 | TRBV19 | . | TRBJ2-1
TGTGCCAGCAGCGTCGTAGTTGGGAACACCGGGGAGCTGTTTTTT | CASSVVVGNTGELFF | . | TRBV2 | . | TRBJ2-2
TGTGCCAGCAGCTTAGTTAGCGGGGGGGTCACAGATACGCAGTATTTT | CASSLVSGGVTDTQYF | TRBD2 | TRBV7-2 | . | TRBJ2-3
TGTGCCAGCAGTTGGCGGAGTCCTTCAGGACCGGGGGGCTACACCTTC | CASSWRSPSGPGGYTF | . | TRBV6-2/TRBV6-3 | . | TRBJ1-2
TGTGCCAGCAGCCCCGACAGAAGCTCCTACAATGAGCAGTTCTTC | CASSPDRSSYNEQFF | . | TRBV7-7 | many | TRBJ2-1
TGTGCTAGTGGTTTGGAAGGTATCGGGGTCACTGAAGCTTTCTTT | CASGLEGIGVTEAFF | . | TRBV12-5 | . | TRBJ1-1
TGTGCCCTTCAGGGGAGCCCTGAAGCTTTCTTT | CALQGSPEAFF | . | TRBV7-9 | once | TRBJ1-1
TGTGCCAGCAGCTTTAGACAGCGCACAGATACGCAGTATTTT | CASSFRQRTDTQYF | . | TRBV7-2 | once | TRBJ2-3
TGCGCCAGCAGCCGAAGACAGGGATGGGATGAGCAGTTCTTC | CASSRRQGWDEQFF | TRBD1 | TRBV5-1 | . | TRBJ2-1
TGTGCCAGCAGCTTGGGGCGGGGTCCCTACGAGCAGTACTTC | CASSLGRGPYEQYF | . | TRBV11-2 | once | TRBJ2-7
TGTGCCAGCAGCCCCTCTGGGAGAACGATGGGCACCATATATTTT | CASSPSGRTMGTIYF | . | TRBV6-5 | . | TRBJ1-3
TGTGCCAGCAGCCCTCGGGGGGGAGATGAAAAACTGTTTTTT | CASSPRGGDEKLFF | . | TRBV3-1/TRBV3-2 | . | TRBJ1-4
TGTGCCAGCAGTGAGCAGGAAGGCGGGGAGCTGTTTTTT | CASSEQEGGELFF | . | TRBV12-3/TRBV12-4 | . | TRBJ2-2
TGTGCCAGCAGACAGACAGGCATTACCATATATTTT | CASRQTGITIYF | . | TRBV6-6 | . | TRBJ1-3
TGTGCCAGCAGCCCCAGGGGGCAAACTAATGAAAAACTGTTTTTT | CASSPRGQTNEKLFF | TRBD1 | TRBV7-2 | few | TRBJ1-4
TGTGCCAGTTTCTCTGCAGTACCCTATGGCTACACCTTC | CASFSAVPYGYTF | . | TRBV6-5 | . | TRBJ1-2
TGTGCCAGCAGCATCGGGACAGCTTATGGCTACACCTTC | CASSIGTAYGYTF | TRBD1 | TRBV11-2 | . | TRBJ1-2
TGTGCCAGCAGCGTAGATGAAGGGCGGGGGAACATTCAGTACTTC | CASSVDEGRGNIQYF | TRBD2 | TRBV9 | . | TRBJ2-4
TGTGCCAGCGACGAGGGTGCAGGAAACATTCAGTACTTC | CASDEGAGNIQYF | . | TRBV11-2 | . | TRBJ2-4
TGTGCCAGCAGTTTACCCGACAGGGTATCTTACACCTTC | CASSLPDRVSYTF | TRBD1 | TRBV28 | . | TRBJ1-2
TGTGCTAGCAGCTCCCGGGAGCTGTCCTACAATGAGCAGTTCTTC | CASSSRELSYNEQFF | . | TRBV7-7 | . | TRBJ2-1
TGTGCCAGCAGCCAAGATGCGTCCTTATTAGGAAACACCATATATTTT | CASSQDASLLGNTIYF | . | TRBV3-1/TRBV3-2 | . | TRBJ1-3
TGTGCCAGCAGCCCCCAAGCAGGGATGAACACTGAAGCTTTCTTT | CASSPQAGMNTEAFF | . | TRBV5-6 | few | TRBJ1-1
TGTGCCAGCAGCCCTCGACAGGGGGCGAAGGCCTATGGCTACACCTTC | CASSPRQGAKAYGYTF | TRBD1 | TRBV14 | few | TRBJ1-2
TGTGCCAGCAGTTACGATTACGGGACAGCTTATGGCTACACCTTC | CASSYDYGTAYGYTF | TRBD1 | TRBV6-2/TRBV6-3 | . | TRBJ1-2
TGTGCCACCAGCAGGGGCGGGCTGGGAGGTACCGGGGAGCTGTTTTTT | CATSRGGLGGTGELFF | . | TRBV15 | once | TRBJ2-2
TGTGCCAGCAGTTTGGGACAGTACAATGAGCAGTTCTTC | CASSLGQYNEQFF | TRBD1 | TRBV6-5 | few | TRBJ2-1
TGTGCCAGCAGTTTTAGGGGGAACTATGGCTACACCTTC | CASSFRGNYGYTF | . | TRBV27 | few | TRBJ1-2
TGTGCCAGTAGAGACAGGGGGGTGGAGACCCAGTACTTC | CASRDRGVETQYF | TRBD1 | TRBV19 | . | TRBJ2-5
TGTGCCAGCAGTTACTACGAGGCCGGGGAGCTGTTTTTT | CASSYYEAGELFF | . | TRBV6-2/TRBV6-3 | . | TRBJ2-2
TGTGCCAGCAGTCGAGTCATCGCGACAGATACGCAGTATTTT | CASSRVIATDTQYF | . | TRBV6-2/TRBV6-3 | once | TRBJ2-3
TGTGCCAGCAGCTCCCGGACCATTCGAGGAGGAGCTTTCTTT | CASSSRTIRGGAFF | . | TRBV5-4 | . | TRBJ1-1
TGTGCCAGCAGCGTAGAGGCTAGCGGGAGTCACCGGGCTAACGAGCAGTACTTC | CASSVEASGSHRANEQYF | TRBD2 | TRBV9 | . | TRBJ2-7
TGCAGTGCTAGTTGGCGGCCCACCAGTGAGCAGTTCTTC | CSASWRPTSEQFF | . | TRBV20-1 | . | TRBJ2-1
TGTGCCAGTAGCCCGACAGGGGCTAACTATGGCTACACCTTC | CASSPTGANYGYTF | TRBD1 | TRBV19 | . | TRBJ1-2
TGCGCCAGCAGCTTGGTAGGGGATCGAGAAAAACTGTTTTTT | CASSLVGDREKLFF | . | TRBV5-1 | . | TRBJ1-4
TGTGCCAGCTCACCACCTGGACAGGGACGCGAGCAGTACTTC | CASSPPGQGREQYF | TRBD1 | TRBV18 | few | TRBJ2-7
TGTGCCAGCAGGGACAGACGCTCTGGAAACACCATATATTTT | CASRDRRSGNTIYF | . | TRBV7-9 | many | TRBJ1-3
TGTGCCAGCAGCTTGGGACAGGGGATGAGGGAAAAACTGTTTTTT | CASSLGQGMREKLFF | TRBD1 | TRBV5-5 | . | TRBJ1-4
TGTGCCAGCAGCTTAGCAGAGACACCCGGAAACACCATATATTTT | CASSLAETPGNTIYF | . | TRBV7-6 | . | TRBJ1-3
TGTGCCAGCAGCGACGTAGCTGACACTGAAGCTTTCTTT | CASSDVADTEAFF | . | TRBV3-1/TRBV3-2 | . | TRBJ1-1
TGTGCCAGCAGCTTCGGGGGACAGGAAATAGAAGCTTTCTTT | CASSFGGQEIEAFF | TRBD1 | TRBV5-8 | . | TRBJ1-1
TGTGCCAGTAGTAGGGACAACCGGGGCACCGGGGAGCTGTTTTTT | CASSRDNRGTGELFF | . | TRBV19 | . | TRBJ2-2
TGTGCCAGCAGCAACGGACAGGGGGTCTATGGCTACACCTTC | CASSNGQGVYGYTF | TRBD1 | TRBV6-5 | . | TRBJ1-2
TGTGCCAGCAGTCCCGGGGGCAATCAGCCCCAGCATTTT | CASSPGGNQPQHF | . | TRBV27 | many | TRBJ1-5
TGCGCCAGCAGCCCCGGTGGAGGTCAAAACATTCAGTACTTC | CASSPGGGQNIQYF | . | TRBV5-1 | . | TRBJ2-4
TGTGCCAGCAGAAGAAGCAGGGGGTCCTACGAGCAGTACTTC | CASRRSRGSYEQYF | TRBD1 | TRBV6-5 | . | TRBJ2-7
TGTGCCAGTTCGGGACTAGTGTTAAATGAGCAGTTCTTC | CASSGLVLNEQFF | TRBD2 | TRBV2 | . | TRBJ2-1
TGTGCCAGTACCAGGGATCCAAACTATGGCTACACCTTC | CASTRDPNYGYTF | . | TRBV19 | few | TRBJ1-2
TGTGCCAGCAGCCCACGGGAAGCGGGGGCCCAAGAGACCCAGTACTTC | CASSPREAGAQETQYF | TRBD2 | TRBV11-1 | . | TRBJ2-5
TGTGCCAGCAGCCAGGATACAGGTACAGATACGCAGTATTTT | CASSQDTGTDTQYF | . | TRBV3-1/TRBV3-2 | . | TRBJ2-3
TGTGCCAGCAGCCCAGGGTATAGCAAAGAGACCCAGTACTTC | CASSPGYSKETQYF | . | TRBV5-5 | . | TRBJ2-5
TGTGCCAGCAGTCCGAGACTAGCGGGAGGCAATGAGCAGTTCTTC | CASSPRLAGGNEQFF | TRBD2 | TRBV7-9 | . | TRBJ2-1
TGTGCCAGCAGTCTGGCCAATCAGCCCCAGCATTTT | CASSLANQPQHF | . | TRBV28 | . | TRBJ1-5
TGTGCCAGCAGTTACTTGGTAGGGAGGGCGAATCAGCCCCAGCATTTT | CASSYLVGRANQPQHF | . | TRBV6-2/TRBV6-3 | few | TRBJ1-5
TGTGCCACCAGTGACCGAGGACAGGGGAATCAGCCCCAGCATTTT | CATSDRGQGNQPQHF | TRBD1 | TRBV24-1 | . | TRBJ1-5
TGTGCCAGCAGTGAGTTGGTGACAGCTAACTATGGCTACACCTTC | CASSELVTANYGYTF | . | TRBV25-1 | . | TRBJ1-2
TGTGCCAGCAGTGAAATCCGGGATCAGCCCCAGCATTTT | CASSEIRDQPQHF | . | TRBV6-1 | . | TRBJ1-5
TGCGCCAGCAGCCACATGACAGGGGGGAGGACTGAAGCTTTCTTT | CASSHMTGGRTEAFF | TRBD1 | TRBV4-1 | . | TRBJ1-1